Below, 23 T cell receptor beta chains from the same sample are listed, as sequenced in a study of post-analysis software for immune sequencing data. Whole-study results and caveats: A handful of TRBV segments were significantly more frequent in patients than in controls. TRBV5-6, TRBV5-1 and TRBV20-1 were among these segments.

Prepared libraries of TCR beta cDNA carried unique molecular identifiers. TCRdb processed the PCR reads anew with MiXCR; each CDR3 protein has one entry. This table has roughly 700,000 distinct CDR3 sequences, 25% to 30% appearing once. Their antigen targets remain unknown. Sequenced sample: blood. The receptors were gathered from a girl between 10 and 17 years old with multiple sclerosis.

This clonotype was picked up many times. V gene TRBV29-1 combines with J gene TRBJ2-6; 9 nucleotides line up with TRBD1. The CDR3 runs 18 residues. Germline CDR1 SQVTM, CDR2 ANQGSEA. After removal of 3 bases from V and 0 bases from J, the junction contained 9 bases not matched to a gene. CDR3 in amino acids: CSVDRWTGDLSGANVLTF. The CDR3 nucleotides are TGCAGCGTTGATAGGTGGACAGGGGACCTCTCTGGGGCCAACGTCCTGACTTTC. Combining the CDR3 with reference TRBV29-1 and TRBJ2-6 gives the whole variable domain SAVISQKPSRDICQRGTSLTIQCQVDSQVTMMFWYRQQPGQSLTLIATANQGSEATYESGFVIDKFPISRPNLTFSTLTVSNMSPEDSSIYLCSVDRWTGDLSGANVLTFGAGSRLTVL.

This rearrangement joins TRBV7-9 to TRBJ2-7; 12 bases agree with TRBD1. CDR1 and CDR2 from the germline V gene are SEHNR and FQNEAQ (reference sequence). The V segment lost 5 bases and the J segment 5 bases; nucleotides outside the gene matches: 4. The CDR3 sequence is 14 residues long. The DNA of the CDR3 is TGTGCCAGCAGCGGGACAGGGGGCCGGAACGAGCAGTACTTC. It specifies CASSGTGGRNEQYF. Complete variable domain (other parts from reference TRBV7-9 and TRBJ2-7): DTGVSQNPRHKITKRGQNVTFRCDPISEHNRLYWYRQTLGQGPEFLTYFQNEAQLEKSRLLSDRFSAERPKGSFSTLEIQRTEQGDSAMYLCASSGTGGRNEQYFGPGTRLTVT.

This clonotype was recorded at least ten times. This chain links TRBV2 with TRBJ2-3; no clear D. Germline V gene data show CDR1 as SNHLY and CDR2 as FYNNEI. CDR3 length: 15 residues. Trimming shortened V by 1 base and J by 0 bases, and 8 bases separated the two germline ends. The CDR3 nucleotides read TGTGCCAGCAGTGAAGAGGTAGCTAGCACAGATACGCAGTATTTT. Translated, it gives CASSEEVASTDTQYF.

This clonotype has only a few counts. This chain links TRBV29-1 with TRBJ1-2; unclear D gene. The germline gives CDR1 SQVTM, CDR2 ANQGSEA. Trimming took 3 bases from V and 0 from J, leaving 11 bases between them. The length of the CDR3 is 14 residues. In nucleotides, the CDR3 is TGCAGCGTTGAGGGCTTAACCGCTAACTATGGCTACACCTTC. Its translation is CSVEGLTANYGYTF.

V gene TRBV7-2 combines with J gene TRBJ2-7; D is perhaps TRBD1 (5 bases). The V and J ends lost 5 bases and 2 bases respectively, with 13 bases between them. Germline-derived CDR1 and CDR2 are SGHTA and FQGNSA. This CDR3 region has 14 residues. The CDR3 reads CASSQTATAYEQYF. DNA of the CDR3: TGTGCCAGCAGCCAGACCGCGACAGCCTACGAGCAGTACTTC. The full variable domain, rest sourced from reference TRBV7-2 and TRBJ2-7, is GAGVSQSPSNKVTEKGKDVELRCDPISGHTALYWYRQSLGQGLEFLIYFQGNSAPDKSGLPSDRFSAERTGGSVSTLTIQRTQQEDSAVYLCASSQTATAYEQYFGPGTRLTVT.

The V gene is TRBV27, the J gene TRBJ2-1, with 9 positions matching TRBD1. Per germline, CDR1 MNHEY and CDR2 SMNVEV (reference sequence). J lost 9 bases, V lost 6 bases, and 9 bases had no gene match. This CDR3 has 14 amino acids. The CDR3 sequence: CASRLGTGIGEQFF. CDR3 sequence (DNA): TGTGCCAGCAGGTTAGGGACAGGGATAGGTGAGCAGTTCTTC.

This clonotype was counted a few times. This chain uses TRBV10-3 with TRBJ2-1, with 10 bases aligning to TRBD2. Trimming at V came to 8 bases and at J to 8 bases, leaving 6 bases not matched to a gene. The V gene's germline CDR1 is ENHRY and CDR2 SYGVKD. CDR3 length equals 13 residues. DNA of the CDR3: TGTGCCATCGCGGCTAGCGGGAGCCATGAGCAGTTCTTC. Its translation is CAIAASGSHEQFF.

This rearrangement joins TRBV10-3 to TRBJ1-5, with D maybe TRBD1 (6 bases). The germline gives CDR1 ENHRY, CDR2 SYGVKD. The ends were cut back, 10 bases at V and 0 bases at J, with 16 bases in the middle. This CDR3 has 15 amino acids. The CDR3: CATKGGGNSNQPQHF. As DNA, the CDR3 is TGTGCCACCAAAGGAGGGGGGAATAGCAATCAGCCCCAGCATTTT.

V usage is TRBV12-3 or TRBV12-4 and J usage is TRBJ2-1; no firm D call. V was trimmed by 2 bases and J by 6 bases, leaving 8 bases between them. This CDR3 contains 13 residues. Written as DNA, the CDR3 is TGTGCCAGCAGTTTAAGGATAGCCAATGAGCAGTTCTTC. Translated, it gives CASSLRIANEQFF.

This sequence joins TRBV5-1 and TRBJ1-1; TRBD1 matches at 8 bases. This CDR3 has 15 residues. The germline gives CDR1 SGHRS, CDR2 YFSETQ. V gave up 5 bases and J gave up 1 base; unmatched junction bases: 7. The CDR3 coding sequence is TGCGCCAGCAGAAGCACAGGACAGGGGAACACTGAAGCTTTCTTT. This codes for CASRSTGQGNTEAFF.

The chain recombines TRBV28 with TRBJ2-5, with 8 bases lining up with TRBD2. This CDR3 has 13 amino acids. The V and J ends lost 8 bases and 10 bases, in that order; junction bases with no gene match: 12. Germline lookup yields CDR1 MDHEN and CDR2 SYDVKM. CDR3: CASYAASGFSQYF. The CDR3 DNA reads TGTGCCAGCTACGCCGCTAGCGGGTTCAGCCAGTACTTC.

This clonotype has a handful of counts. The genes are TRBV3-1 and TRBJ2-5; a weak D match, TRBD2 (5 bases). Deletions cut 0 bases from V and 5 bases from J, with 13 bases between. Germline V gene data show CDR1 as LGHDT and CDR2 as YNNKEL (reference sequence). The CDR3 totals 15 residues. The CDR3 loop is CASSQDMSSSETQYF. DNA of the CDR3: TGTGCCAGCAGCCAAGATATGTCTAGCAGCGAGACCCAGTACTTC.

This clonotype occurred many times. The chain has TRBV6-2 or TRBV6-3 and TRBJ2-1, with D possibly being TRBD2 (5 bases). This CDR3 comprises 14 residues. Germline loops: CDR1 MNHEY, CDR2 SVGEGT. Trimming left V 2 bases short and J 0 bases short, with 5 bases between. The CDR3 sequence: CASSYGSSYNEQFF. The CDR3 DNA follows: TGTGCCAGCAGTTACGGGAGCTCCTACAATGAGCAGTTCTTC.

The chain is built from TRBV20-1 and TRBJ2-2; perhaps D is TRBD1 or TRBD2 (5 bases each). CDR3 length equals 15 residues. The germline gives CDR1 DFQATT, CDR2 SNEGSKA (reference sequence). Trimming took 3 bases from V and 7 from J, leaving 18 bases between them. CDR3 DNA sequence: TGCAGTGCTAGGGAGAAGAGGGGCGCCGGCGGGGAGCTGTTTTTT. Translation: CSAREKRGAGGELFF.

The gene calls are TRBV6-1 and TRBJ1-2; 7 bases match TRBD1. V shed 7 bases, J shed 0 bases, and the junction held 2 bases outside the gene matches. Germline V gene lookup returns CDR1 MNHNS and CDR2 SASEGT. The CDR3 is 13 amino acids. As DNA, the CDR3 is TGTGCCAGCACCGGGACAGCTAACTATGGCTACACCTTC. Translated, it gives CASTGTANYGYTF.

This clonotype showed up just a few times. J is TRBJ2-3 and V is TRBV10-3, with no clear D. Trimming cost V 0 bases and J 6 bases, with 10 bases left between them. This CDR3 has 14 residues. Germline CDR1 ENHRY, CDR2 SYGVKD. The CDR3 DNA sequence: TGTGCCATCAGTGAGTCGGCAAGGGCCGATACGCAGTATTTT. This translates into CAISESARADTQYF.

The gene calls are TRBV5-5 and TRBJ2-7; D not certain. Trimming removed 2 bases from V and 0 bases from J, with 12 bases in between. This CDR3 has 15 amino acids. Germline CDR1 SGHKS, CDR2 YYEKEE (reference sequence). The DNA of the CDR3 is TGTGCCAGCAGCTTCTACAAGGACGGCTCCTACGAGCAGTACTTC. This encodes CASSFYKDGSYEQYF.

This clonotype came up many times. The gene calls are TRBV7-2 and TRBJ2-5; 14 bases align to TRBD2. V lost 1 base, J lost 4 bases, and 5 bases stayed unmatched. This CDR3 has 17 residues. Germline CDR1 is SGHTA and CDR2 is FQGNSA. The CDR3 reads CASSLVGTSGGGETQYF. The CDR3 DNA is TGTGCCAGCAGCTTAGTCGGGACTAGCGGGGGTGGAGAGACCCAGTACTTC.

This chain links TRBV20-1 with TRBJ2-3; 7 positions agree with TRBD2. This CDR3 is 15 amino acids long. CDR1 is DFQATT, CDR2 SNEGSKA, per germline (reference sequence). J gave up 3 bases and V 0 bases, and 6 bases lay outside the gene matches. The CDR3 loop reads CSARDPGLSTDTQYF. Written as DNA, the CDR3 is TGCAGTGCTAGAGATCCGGGACTATCGACAGATACGCAGTATTTT.

This clonotype occurred a few times. The gene calls are TRBV10-3 and TRBJ2-1; TRBD2 agrees at 9 bases. The CDR3 contains 13 residues. Germline CDR1 reads ENHRY; CDR2 reads SYGVKD. Trimming at V came to 10 bases and at J to 5 bases, leaving 6 bases not matched to a gene. In nucleotides, the CDR3 is TGTGCCACCATAGCGGGAGTCAACAATGAGCAGTTCTTC. Protein sequence: CATIAGVNNEQFF.

The chain has TRBV4-1 and TRBJ2-5; D uncertain. Trimming shortened V by 0 bases and J by 4 bases, and 9 bases separated the two germline ends. This CDR3 region has 14 residues. Germline CDR1 reads MGHRA; CDR2 reads YSYEKL. The CDR3 bases are TGCGCCAGCAGCCAAGAGTGGGGTAGAGAGACCCAGTACTTC. The encoded protein is CASSQEWGRETQYF.

CDR3 in DNA: TGTGCCACCGGGGACAGGGCTTTCACAGATACGCAGTATTTT. Amino acids: CATGDRAFTDTQYF. This chain uses TRBV10-3 with TRBJ2-3, with TRBD1 identical over 9 bases. The length of the CDR3 is 14 residues. Germline V lookup: CDR1 ENHRY, CDR2 SYGVKD. After removal of 10 bases from V and 2 bases from J, the junction contained 7 bases not matched to a gene.

This chain links TRBV14 with TRBJ2-5, with D possibly called TRBD1 or TRBD2 (5 bases each). The CDR3 extends over 15 amino acids. CDR1 and CDR2 (germline): SGHDN, FVKESK. V lost 0 bases and J lost 6, with 14 bases in between. The CDR3 DNA reads as TGTGCCAGCAGCCAAGAAGGTGGGGGAGTGAAGACCCAGTACTTC. Residues: CASSQEGGGVKTQYF.